These 5 T cell receptor beta chains were all obtained from the same sample, sequenced in a study of regulatory T cells in long-lasting Graves disease. Arm-PCR of CDR3 regions and iRepertoire HTBI primers were the basis on which TCR beta libraries were built. TCRdb fed the multiplex PCR reads into MiXCR, producing one record per CDR3 protein. In the table there are 390,000 or so distinct CDR3 sequences, 12% of which are singletons. This sample's time point: newly diagnosed GD, antithyroid drugs for less than 3 months. From PBMCs, RNA was extracted and then used to make the TCR library. These same data were also listed under a study on T cells in Graves' hyperthyroidism and ophthalmopathy.

Sequenced here: peripheral blood mononuclear cells (PBMCs), sampled at new diagnosis, from a patient treated with antithyroid drugs. The receptor set was obtained from a woman aged 18 to 35 with Graves disease.

This clonotype was observed many times. This rearrangement joins TRBV2 to TRBJ2-3, with D possibly matching TRBD2 (5 bases). The CDR3 totals 14 residues. Germline values: CDR1 SNHLY, CDR2 FYNNEI. Trimming took off 4 bases at V and 2 bases at J, with 10 bases between the two ends. The CDR3 region has the DNA TGTGCCAGCAGTGGCCGGGGTACCACAGATACGCAGTATTTT. Encoded protein: CASSGRGTTDTQYF.

This clonotype was recorded many times. The chain has TRBV29-1 and TRBJ2-1; tentatively, D is TRBD1 (5 bases). Germline V gene sequence: CDR1 SQVTM, CDR2 ANQGSEA. With 6 bases removed from V and 14 bases from J, the gap between germline ends came to 14 bases. The CDR3 totals 10 residues. CDR3 in DNA: TGCAGCGTAATCGGCAGGGTTGAGTTCTTC. This codes for CSVIGRVEFF.

This clonotype appeared many times. The J gene is TRBJ1-2, the V gene TRBV2; weak D call: TRBD1 (5 bases). The CDR3 runs 14 residues. Germline assignment: CDR1 SNHLY and CDR2 FYNNEI. Trimming took off 8 bases at V and 4 bases at J, with 17 bases between the two ends. The CDR3 nucleotides read TGTGCCAGCGACGGGGCAGGGTCCTTCTATGGCTACACCTTC. The encoded protein is CASDGAGSFYGYTF.

The sample holds many counts of this clonotype. The chain joins TRBV6-2 or TRBV6-3 to TRBJ1-1; D remains unclear. This CDR3 has 19 amino acids. Between the trimmed V and J ends, which lost 0 bases and 0 bases, there was a span of 20 bases. Per the germline V gene, CDR1 is MNHEY and CDR2 is SVGEGT. Written as DNA, the CDR3 is TGTGCCAGCAGTTACTCGACGGGCCCAAGTATCGGGTTGAACACTGAAGCTTTCTTT. This encodes CASSYSTGPSIGLNTEAFF.

V is TRBV14 and J is TRBJ2-1; possibly TRBD2 for D (7 bases). Germline lookup yields CDR1 SGHDN and CDR2 FVKESK. CDR3 length equals 16 residues. V was shortened by 4 bases and J by 6 bases, with 19 bases between the two germline ends. The CDR3 nucleotides are TGTGCCAGCAGCCCAAGTCGGGGGGCGCTAGGCAATGAGCAGTTCTTC. It translates to CASSPSRGALGNEQFF.